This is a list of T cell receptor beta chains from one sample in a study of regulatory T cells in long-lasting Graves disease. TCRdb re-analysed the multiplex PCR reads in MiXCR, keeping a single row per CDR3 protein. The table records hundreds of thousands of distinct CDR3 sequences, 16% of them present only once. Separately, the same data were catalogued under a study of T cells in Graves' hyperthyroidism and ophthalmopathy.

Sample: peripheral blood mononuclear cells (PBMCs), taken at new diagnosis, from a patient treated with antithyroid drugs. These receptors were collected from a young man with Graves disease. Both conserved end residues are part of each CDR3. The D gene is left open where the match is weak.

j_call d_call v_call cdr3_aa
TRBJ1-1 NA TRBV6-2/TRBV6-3 CASSGPPRESSMDTEAFF
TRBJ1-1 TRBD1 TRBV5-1 CASSRGTGGNTEAFF
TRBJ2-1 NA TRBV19 CASSWADRAFNEQFF
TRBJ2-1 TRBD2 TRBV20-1 CSARGTSGRRTYNEQFF
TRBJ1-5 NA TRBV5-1 CASRPQGGTNQPQHF
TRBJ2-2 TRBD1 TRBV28 CASSLTGGTNTGELFF
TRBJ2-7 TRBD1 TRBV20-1 CSAPRTGFYEQYF
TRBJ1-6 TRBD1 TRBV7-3 CASSLNPGGKSPLHF
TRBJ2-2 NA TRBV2 CASRGGPYTGELFF
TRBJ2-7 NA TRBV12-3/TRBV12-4 CASSLTPGLSADEQYF
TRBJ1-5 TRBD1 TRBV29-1 CSVGDRGGQPQHF
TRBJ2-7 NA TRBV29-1 CSALGDEQYF
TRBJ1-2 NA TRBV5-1 CASSLDSSRGYTF
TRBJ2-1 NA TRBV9 CASDPSGVSYNEQFF
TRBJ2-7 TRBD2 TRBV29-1 CSVDKEASGSSEQYF
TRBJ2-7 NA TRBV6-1 CASSSELSYEQYF
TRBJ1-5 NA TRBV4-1 CASSQPGPGLSNQPQHF
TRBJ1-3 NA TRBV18 CASSPTGRTAGNSGNTIYF
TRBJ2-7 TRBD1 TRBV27 CASSLMVVRGSAREQYF
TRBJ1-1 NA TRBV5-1 CASSLGGRGEAFF
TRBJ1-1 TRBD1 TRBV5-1 CASSLGGFNAEAFF
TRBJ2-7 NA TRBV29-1 CSVKEVRSSYEQYF
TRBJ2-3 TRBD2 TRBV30 CAWSVFRRTSGYTDTQYF
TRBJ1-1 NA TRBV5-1 CASSSHGAPQGTEAFF
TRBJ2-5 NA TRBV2 CASSGPGLVVSQETQYF
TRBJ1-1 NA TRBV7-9 CASSGPRVQMLNTEAFF
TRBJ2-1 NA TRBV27 CASSLLNVGRRSGNEQFF
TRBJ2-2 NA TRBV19 CASSIYLVTFTGELFF
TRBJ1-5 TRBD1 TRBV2 CASSSNRDRPIANQPQHF